One T cell receptor beta chain is described in this entry. What it binds is not known. This sample was included in a study of vaccination effects on CD4 cells after COVID-19. Study-level findings and limits: Late post-vaccination, clones induced by infection and those induced by vaccine underwent marked clonal contraction.

Viral peptide pools were used in the ViraFEST assay to expand antigen-specific CD4+ T cells, and sequencing came afterward. An approximately 10-day culture period preceded the isolation of CD4+ T cells. No vaccinee had earlier SARS-CoV-2 infection, and nucleocapsid antibodies were negative. Germline values: CDR1 SGHRS, CDR2 YFSETQ. Trimming stripped 5 bases from V and 0 bases from J, with 8 bases between. This CDR3 has 14 amino acids. Produced via immunoSEQ multiplex PCR; TCRdb's table is partial and in-frame only. Among 65,000 or so clones listed, 70% to 80% were seen once. The V and J genes are TRBV5-1 and TRBJ1-4; D gene ambiguous. The sequence was collected from a human donor who received a COVID-19 vaccine. This specimen was CD4+ T cells from PBMCs cultured with HCoV-NL63 spike peptides, taken before COVID-19 vaccination. CDR3 coding DNA: TGCGCCAGCAGACTTTTAACAACTAATGAAAAACTGTTTTTT. Amino acids: CASRLLTTNEKLFF.